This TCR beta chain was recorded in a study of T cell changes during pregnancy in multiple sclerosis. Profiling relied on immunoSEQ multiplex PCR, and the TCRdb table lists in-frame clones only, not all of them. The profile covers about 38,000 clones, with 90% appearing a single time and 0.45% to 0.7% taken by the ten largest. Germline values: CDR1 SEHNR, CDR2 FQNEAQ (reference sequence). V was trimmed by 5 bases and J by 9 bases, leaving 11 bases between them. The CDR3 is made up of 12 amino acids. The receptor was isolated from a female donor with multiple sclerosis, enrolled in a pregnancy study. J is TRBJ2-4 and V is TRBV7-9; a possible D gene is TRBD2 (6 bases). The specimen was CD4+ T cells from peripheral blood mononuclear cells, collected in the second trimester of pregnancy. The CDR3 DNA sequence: TGTGCCAGCAGCCTTGGGGGGAGCATTCAGTACTTC. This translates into CASSLGGSIQYF.